Shown below are 25 T cell receptor beta chains from a single sample sequenced in a study of technical replicates of blood from a handful of donors. Using immunoSEQ multiplex PCR, the repertoire was profiled, and TCRdb retains in-frame clones only, with some absent. The table has tens of thousands of clones, 92% seen once; the top ten hold under 0.55%. The sequenced material came from T cells isolated from PBMCs. The receptors shown here come from a human donor in good health.

The genes are TRBV6-6 and TRBJ2-3; tentative D call: TRBD2 (5 bases). Germline CDR1 MNHNY, CDR2 SVGAGI (reference sequence). Between the trimmed V and J ends, which lost 6 bases and 0 bases, there was a span of 16 bases. The CDR3 loop spans 16 amino acids. The CDR3 bases are TGTGCCAGCAGACCCCGGACCCGCGGGAGCACAGATACGCAGTATTTT. Protein product: CASRPRTRGSTDTQYF.

This sequence joins TRBV7-3 and TRBJ2-3; 7 nucleotides match TRBD2. With V trimmed by 5 bases and J by 0 bases, 8 bases remained unmatched. This CDR3 contains 16 residues. CDR1 is SGHTA, CDR2 FQGTGA, per germline. CDR3: CASSTRGSGSTDTQYF. CDR3 coding DNA: TGTGCCAGCAGCACACGAGGTAGCGGGAGCACAGATACGCAGTATTTT.

V is TRBV28 and J is TRBJ2-2; 7 bases agree with TRBD1. Losses at the gene ends were 5 bases for V and 5 bases for J; bases not matched to a gene: 8. Germline V gene sequence: CDR1 MDHEN, CDR2 SYDVKM. The CDR3 is 15 residues long. The CDR3 DNA follows: TGTGCCAGCAGTCGGACAGGTTGGGGGACCGGGGAGCTGTTTTTT. Amino acids: CASSRTGWGTGELFF.

In this sample, this clone turned up a few times. The J gene is TRBJ1-1, the V gene TRBV29-1; D is unresolved. Germline V gene data show CDR1 as SQVTM and CDR2 as ANQGSEA. This CDR3 region has 12 residues. Deletions cut 3 bases from V and 0 bases from J, with 5 bases between. CDR3 nucleotides: TGCAGCGTTGACGCTATGAACACTGAAGCTTTCTTT. Residues: CSVDAMNTEAFF.

The chain couples TRBV19 to TRBJ2-7; D possibly corresponds to TRBD2 (5 bases). The V and J ends lost 5 bases and 4 bases respectively, with 12 bases between them. Germline CDR1 and CDR2: LNHDA and SQIVND (reference sequence). The CDR3 is made up of 13 amino acids. CDR3 coding DNA: TGTGCCAGTAGTCCAGGACTTTTTTACGAGCAGTACTTC. It yields the protein CASSPGLFYEQYF.

The chain couples TRBV28 to TRBJ2-1, with 13 nucleotides matching TRBD2. The ends lost 8 bases at V and 7 bases at J; junction bases unmatched: 26. CDR1 and CDR2 (germline): MDHEN, SYDVKM. This CDR3 contains 21 residues. CDR3 sequence: CASHPLGFGPGLAGAGNEQFF. For the CDR3, the DNA is TGTGCCAGCCACCCCTTGGGCTTCGGCCCAGGACTAGCGGGAGCCGGTAATGAGCAGTTCTTC.

This clone occurred a few times. The J gene is TRBJ1-4, the V gene TRBV18; D might be TRBD1 (5 bases). V was cut by 0 bases and J by 5 bases, with 10 bases left in between. The CDR3 consists of 15 residues. Germline CDR1 reads KGHSH; CDR2 reads LQKENI. For the CDR3, the DNA is TGTGCCAGCTCACCACCTCCGGGACTGAATGAAAAACTGTTTTTT. Its protein is CASSPPPGLNEKLFF.

The chain couples TRBV11-2 to TRBJ2-2; 11 bases are shared with TRBD2. The CDR3 contains 15 residues. The germline gives CDR1 SGHAT, CDR2 FQNNGV. Losses at the gene ends were 5 bases for V and 3 bases for J; bases not matched to a gene: 2. The CDR3 protein is CASSPLAGDTGELFF. CDR3 sequence (DNA): TGTGCCAGCAGCCCACTAGCGGGGGACACCGGGGAGCTGTTTTTT.

V and J are TRBV19 and TRBJ2-7; D is possibly TRBD1 (6 bases). The CDR3 runs 14 residues. V was shortened by 5 bases and J by 2 bases, with 13 bases between the two germline ends. Germline V gene data show CDR1 as LNHDA and CDR2 as SQIVND (reference sequence). The CDR3 nucleotides are TGTGCCAGTAGTTCAGGGGCTAATACCTACGAGCAGTACTTC. This encodes CASSSGANTYEQYF.

The genes are TRBV28 and TRBJ1-5, with TRBD1 matching over 7 bases. The CDR3 loop spans 12 amino acids. Germline CDR1 and CDR2: MDHEN and SYDVKM. CDR3 bases: TGTGTCGTACAGGGGCCCAATCAGCCCCAGCATTTT. This codes for CVVQGPNQPQHF. The full variable domain, in which reference TRBV28 and TRBJ1-5 provide the parts outside the CDR3, is DVKVTQSSRYLVKRTGEKVFLECVQDMDHENMFWYRQDPGLGLRLIYFSYDVKMKEKGDIPEGYSVSREKKERFSLILESASTNQTSMYLCVVQGPNQPQHFGDGTRLSIL.

The chain uses TRBV11-2 and TRBJ2-3; TRBD1 aligns across 8 bases. V was clipped by 6 bases and J by 4 bases; unmatched bases: 9. There are 15 residues in the CDR3. Germline CDR1 reads SGHAT; CDR2 reads FQNNGV. The CDR3 reads CASRRPGGSPDTQYF. CDR3 in DNA: TGTGCCAGCAGGCGCCCAGGGGGCTCCCCAGATACGCAGTATTTT.

V and J are TRBV6-1 and TRBJ2-6; D ambiguous. From germline, CDR1 is MNHNS and CDR2 SASEGT. Trimming removed 6 bases from V and 1 base from J, with 7 bases in between. This CDR3 contains 14 residues. CDR3 residues: CASRHASGANVLTF. CDR3 DNA sequence: TGTGCCAGCAGACACGCTTCTGGGGCCAACGTCCTGACTTTC.

The chain joins TRBV28 to TRBJ1-5; 7 bases fit TRBD1. V lost 4 bases, J lost 5 bases, and 20 bases stayed unmatched. This CDR3 region has 19 residues. CDR1 and CDR2 (germline): MDHEN, SYDVKM. CDR3 nucleotides: TGTGCCAGCAGTTGGTCTTCGGGAGGGGGCGCCCTGTCGGATCAGCCCCAGCATTTT. Its protein is CASSWSSGGGALSDQPQHF.

This chain joins TRBV27 and TRBJ2-7; TRBD2 agrees at 14 bases. The CDR3 covers 17 residues. After removal of 4 bases from V and 2 bases from J, the junction contained 7 bases not matched to a gene. The germline V gene has CDR1 MNHEY and CDR2 SMNVEV (reference sequence). This CDR3 is CASSYRAGLAGAYEQYF. The CDR3 region has the DNA TGTGCCAGCAGTTACCGAGCGGGACTAGCGGGAGCCTACGAGCAGTACTTC.

V is TRBV5-1 and J is TRBJ2-7; 8 bases match TRBD1. Trimming removed 4 bases from V and 2 bases from J; junction bases left unmatched: 11. CDR3 length equals 16 residues. The germline V gene has CDR1 SGHRS and CDR2 YFSETQ. CDR3 sequence reads: CASSPGQGLRPYEQYF. CDR3 bases: TGCGCCAGCAGCCCCGGACAGGGTTTAAGACCCTACGAGCAGTACTTC.

The gene calls are TRBV19 and TRBJ1-5, with a weak D call TRBD1 (6 bases). Germline CDR1 and CDR2: LNHDA and SQIVND (reference sequence). The CDR3 spans 13 residues. V was pared by 5 bases and J by 8 bases, with 13 bases between. The CDR3 is CASSGTRGEPQHF. The CDR3 DNA sequence: TGTGCCAGTAGTGGGACTAGGGGGGAGCCCCAGCATTTT. The whole variable domain, remainder taken from reference TRBV19 and TRBJ1-5, is DGGITQSPKYLFRKEGQNVTLSCEQNLNHDAMYWYRQDPGQGLRLIYYSQIVNDFQKGDIAEGYSVSREKKESFPLTVTSAQKNPTAFYLCASSGTRGEPQHFGDGTRLSIL.

The chain recombines TRBV6-6 with TRBJ2-7; D may be TRBD2 (6 bases). V lost 6 bases to trimming and J lost 5 bases, with 14 bases between them. The CDR3 runs 13 residues. From germline, CDR1 is MNHNY and CDR2 SVGAGI (reference sequence). CDR3: CASRDASGDEQYF. CDR3 bases: TGTGCCAGCAGGGACGCTTCGGGGGACGAGCAGTACTTC.

The V gene is TRBV18, the J gene TRBJ2-2; D possibly corresponds to TRBD1 (6 bases). Germline V gene sequence: CDR1 KGHSH, CDR2 LQKENI. V was pared by 0 bases and J by 13 bases, with 12 bases between. This CDR3 comprises 13 residues. CDR3 sequence reads: CASSPPSGTRLFF. The DNA for the CDR3 is TGTGCCAGCTCACCACCCTCCGGGACACGGCTGTTTTTT.

The chain combines TRBV19 with TRBJ2-7, with a tentative D call TRBD2 (6 bases). The CDR3 consists of 14 residues. V shed 1 base and J shed 0 bases, with 7 bases lying between them. Germline V gives CDR1 LNHDA, CDR2 SQIVND (reference sequence). CDR3 loop: CASSIGGNSYEQYF. CDR3 DNA: TGTGCCAGTAGTATAGGCGGGAACTCCTACGAGCAGTACTTC.

The sample holds one count of this clone. The J gene is TRBJ2-1, the V gene TRBV6-4; 7 bases are a match to TRBD2. The V and J ends lost 2 bases and 0 bases, in that order; junction bases with no gene match: 4. CDR1 is MRHNA and CDR2 is SNTAGT in the germline V gene. This CDR3 has 16 amino acids. Written as DNA, the CDR3 is TGTGCCAGCAGTGACCTAGCGGAGAGCTCCTACAATGAGCAGTTCTTC. Translating gives CASSDLAESSYNEQFF.

This chain connects TRBV7-9 to TRBJ2-3; TRBD2 matches 8 bases. The CDR3 spans 16 residues. In germline, CDR1 is SEHNR, CDR2 FQNEAQ (reference sequence). Trimming at V came to 8 bases and at J to 3 bases, leaving 13 bases not matched to a gene. In DNA form, the CDR3 reads TGTGCCAGCGAAGCTAGGGTGGGCGGGAGGACAGATACGCAGTATTTT. The encoded protein is CASEARVGGRTDTQYF.

This chain connects TRBV5-1 to TRBJ1-2; D is possibly TRBD1 (6 bases). CDR1 and CDR2 from the germline V gene are SGHRS and YFSETQ. The CDR3 length is 12 residues. With 2 bases removed from V and 6 bases from J, the gap between germline ends came to 8 bases. The CDR3 sequence: CASSFEGDGYTF. CDR3 nucleotides: TGCGCCAGCAGCTTTGAGGGGGATGGCTACACCTTC.

This clone has just one count. The V gene is TRBV6-5, the J gene TRBJ2-7; 10 bases match TRBD2. The V gene's germline CDR1 is MNHEY and CDR2 SVGAGI. J gave up 5 bases and V 0 bases, and 4 bases lay outside the gene matches. The CDR3 runs to 15 residues. CDR3 loop: CASSYSTSGNDEQYF. DNA for the CDR3: TGTGCCAGCAGTTACTCAACTAGCGGGAACGACGAGCAGTACTTC.

CDR3 coding DNA: TGTGCCAGCAGCTGGGGACAGCCCCAAGAGACCCAGTACTTC. It specifies CASSWGQPQETQYF. The V gene is TRBV7-2, the J gene TRBJ2-5, with TRBD1 matching 7 bases. Trimming removed 4 bases from V and 1 base from J; junction bases left unmatched: 3. This CDR3 region has 14 residues. The germline CDR1 and CDR2 sequences are SGHTA and FQGNSA.

The chain combines TRBV14 with TRBJ2-5, with 14 nucleotides matching TRBD2. Germline CDR1 reads SGHDN; CDR2 reads FVKESK. The V gene end was trimmed by 4 bases and the J gene end by 4 bases; junction bases not matched to a gene: 8. The CDR3 covers 17 residues. This CDR3 reads CASSPLGLAGVLETQYF. In DNA form, the CDR3 reads TGTGCCAGCAGCCCGTTGGGACTAGCGGGAGTCTTAGAGACCCAGTACTTC.